The clone carrying this T cell receptor (beta chain) was observed many times. Trimming left V 0 bases short and J 2 bases short, with 8 bases between. This CDR3 contains 15 residues. Germline V gene data show CDR1 as SGHRS and CDR2 as YFSETQ. The data belong to a study of metastatic and nonmetastatic thyroid tumors. Nobody among the patients had been given any treatment before thyroid surgery. Using MiXCR, TCRdb reanalyzed the PCR reads. Among 25,000 to 30,000 clones listed, roughly 17% were seen once. The sequenced sample consisted of blood. The chain couples TRBV5-1 to TRBJ1-4; a possible D gene is TRBD1 (5 bases). This sequence was found in a male donor with papillary thyroid cancer or a benign thyroid nodule (not recorded which). Some clones in this sample may be carry-over from other donors' samples. In DNA, the CDR3 is TGCGCCAGCAGCTTGGGGGCAGGGACTAATGAAAAACTGTTTTTT. Protein sequence: CASSLGAGTNEKLFF.